This TCR beta chain was found in a study of cytotoxic CD8 clonotypes in ibrutinib-treated CLL. A remark on this clone: Its antigen is currently unknown.

This CDR3 spans 15 amino acids. Trimming cost V 5 bases and J 0 bases, with 13 bases left between them. Germline lookup yields CDR1 MDHEN and CDR2 SYDVKM. General study results and limits: Collection times varied between progressing and sustained-remission patients.

Sequenced by immunoSEQ multiplex PCR; TCRdb stores in-frame clones only, minus some. There are some 200,000 clones in the sample; more than 75% occur only once, and around 10% lies in the top ten. The receptor was isolated from a human donor with chronic lymphocytic leukemia. This chain uses TRBV28 with TRBJ1-2; no reliable D call. The sequencing here drew on PBMCs, taken after 12 months of ibrutinib treatment. The CDR3 spells CASSTATHTNYGYTF. In DNA, the CDR3 is TGTGCCAGCAGTACAGCGACGCACACTAACTATGGCTACACCTTC.